This T cell receptor beta chain emerged from a study of T cell responses to AZD1222 COVID-19 vaccine. Study conclusions and caveats: Among the donors, most were white British and more were female, and clonal diversity was possibly underestimated. Vaccine-related CD4 TCRs covered spike, predominating at 160-218 and 743-854. Two AZD1222 doses significantly raised spike-specific TCR breadth and depth over controls.

The V segment lost 0 bases and the J segment 3 bases; nucleotides outside the gene matches: 6. The CDR3 is made up of 16 amino acids. Germline V gives CDR1 SGHRS, CDR2 YFSETQ. This clone has only a few counts. Antigen specificity is unknown. Method: immunoSEQ multiplex PCR; TCRdb's copy keeps in-frame clones and lacks some. Of 90,000 to 150,000 clones detected, around 90% appear once; the ten largest clones hold roughly 8.9%. This specimen consisted of peripheral blood, obtained on day 0 of AZD1222 vaccination. This sequence joins TRBV5-1 and TRBJ2-1; 7 bases line up with TRBD2. The source of this sequence is an adult in good health. Here the CDR3 reads CASSLVGSGNYNEQFF. CDR3 DNA sequence: TGCGCCAGCAGCTTGGTGGGGAGCGGGAACTACAATGAGCAGTTCTTC.